This T cell receptor (beta chain) originates from a study of T cell clones after liver transplantation. Background on the study: HCV positivity affected three of eight recipients; the rest lacked autoimmune or viral indications. At least one year of complete immunosuppression withdrawal without enzymes over twice normal defined tolerance. Draws occurred before transplant, before withdrawal, and after complete or failed withdrawal. Whole-study results and caveats: A larger donor-reactive than third-party decline suggested partial antigen-specific deletion.

In regard to this clone: The antigen is undetermined.

This CDR3 has 16 residues. CDR1 SGHAT and CDR2 FQNNGV come from the germline V gene. V was pared by 0 bases and J by 6 bases, with 16 bases between. The assay was immunoSEQ multiplex PCR, and TCRdb's table has in-frame clones only and misses some. The data show 98,000 or so clones, roughly four fifths seen once. The J gene is TRBJ2-3, the V gene TRBV11-2; D perhaps matches TRBD2 (7 bases). The receptor was isolated from a human donor who received a liver transplant. The sequencing used CD4+ T cells from blood, collected before liver transplant. CDR3 bases: TGTGCCAGCAGCTTAGATCTAGGGGGGGTCGGTGATACGCAGTATTTT. This sequence encodes CASSLDLGGVGDTQYF.